This T cell receptor (beta chain) was retrieved from a study of blood T cell repertoires in COVID-19. About the study: Material from acute and convalescent COVID-19 was sourced from the United States, Italy and Spain. PBMCs, B-cell-depleted T cells, or T cells were the source of the cDNA or gDNA that made up the material.

Germline loops: CDR1 SGHNT, CDR2 YYREEE (reference sequence). Unmatched junction bases numbered 3, after V lost 4 bases and J lost 5 bases. The CDR3 sequence is 13 residues long. Original methodology: Reference gene primer amplification yielded estimated nucleated cell counts. TCRdb's copy holds only in-frame clones and misses some; the assay was immunoSEQ multiplex PCR. That table is the source of V, J and clone size, and D and trimming were worked out from the DNA. The table lists about 20,000 clones, 89% of them singletons. What was sequenced was peripheral blood. V gene TRBV5-4 combines with J gene TRBJ2-7, with 10 nucleotides matching TRBD1. The source of this sequence is a human donor in a cohort sampled during active COVID-19. As DNA, the CDR3 is TGTGCCAGCAGCCGGGACAGGGGCCACGAGCAGTACTTC. Encoded protein: CASSRDRGHEQYF.